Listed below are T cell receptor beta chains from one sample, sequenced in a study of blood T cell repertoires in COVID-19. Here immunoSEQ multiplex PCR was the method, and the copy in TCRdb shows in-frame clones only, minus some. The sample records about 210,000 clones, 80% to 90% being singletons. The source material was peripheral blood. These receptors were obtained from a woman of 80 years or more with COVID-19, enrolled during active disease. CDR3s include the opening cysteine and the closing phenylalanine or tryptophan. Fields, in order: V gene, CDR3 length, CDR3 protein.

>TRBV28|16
CASSFLGAGGFEKLFF
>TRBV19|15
CASSMGGQGFQPQHF
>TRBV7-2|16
CASSSEPGGSQETQYF
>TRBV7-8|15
CASSLMGQGVEPQHF
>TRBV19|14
CASQTGVGGTEAFF
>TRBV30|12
CAWDRESYEQYF
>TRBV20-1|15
CSASSGGGFTDTQYF
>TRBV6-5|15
CASSTNRGGGTEAFF
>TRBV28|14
CASMASGGTDTQYF
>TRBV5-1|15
CASSLDRETTGELFF
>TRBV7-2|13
CASSFGQAHGYTF
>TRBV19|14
CASSRTVSGNTIYF
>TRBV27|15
CASRVTGYSNQPQHF
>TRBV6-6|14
CASSRPYSTDTQYF
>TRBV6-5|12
CASSPGLETQYF
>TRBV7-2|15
CASSPSGGTGNTIYF
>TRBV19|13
CASSINRGDGYTF
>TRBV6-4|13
CASLGGVTDTQYF
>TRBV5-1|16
CASSLGASPRRNEQFF
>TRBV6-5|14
CAGAIWAPGNEQFF
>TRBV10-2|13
CATLRTPNTEAFF
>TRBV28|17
CASSPGRGQGSYNEQFF
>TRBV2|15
CASQEGRMTFYEQYF
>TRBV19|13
CASSSTDNSPLHF
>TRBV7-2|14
CASSLGQGAEKLFF
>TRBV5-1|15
CASSSQTGSTGELFF
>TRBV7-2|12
CASSLFGEGQYF
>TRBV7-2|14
CASSLGGRVEKLFF
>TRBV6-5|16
CASSYYGGGNTGELFF
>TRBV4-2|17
CASSQGTGGDRTDTQYF
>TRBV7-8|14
CASSPAGYRGTQYF
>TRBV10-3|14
CAIRILASEGEAFF
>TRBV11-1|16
CASSLGRQISTDTQYF
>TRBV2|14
CASRQEAENEKLFF
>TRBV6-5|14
CASSQTGGNEKLFF
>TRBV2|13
CASRDSLAYEQYF
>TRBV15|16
CATSDNRGGGNQPQHF
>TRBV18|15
CASSPDSISGNTIYF
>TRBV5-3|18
CARSQIRGSFSGANVLTF
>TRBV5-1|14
CASSSTGLQETQYF
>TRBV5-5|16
CASSLALSGLTGELFF
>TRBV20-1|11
CSVDRGTEAFF
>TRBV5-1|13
CASNLGNTDTQYF
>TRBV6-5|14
CASSYSREGYGYTF